This TCR beta chain was recorded in a study of type 1 regulatory T cells. Study-wide background: T-allo10 is a Tr1-enriched, alloantigen-specific CD4 T cell product made in vitro.

This clonotype was seen a few times. As yet, its antigen is unknown. From germline, CDR1 is LNHNV and CDR2 YYDKDF (reference sequence). CDR3 length: 21 amino acids. V shed 0 bases and J shed 0 bases, with 24 bases lying between them. TCRdb re-analysed the reads in MiXCR, keeping a single row per CDR3 protein. The data contain approximately 21,000 distinct CDR3 sequences, less than 50% of them singletons. The sequence was obtained from a human donor in good health. The sequenced sample consisted of cultured T cells, either the whole culture or a sorted T cell fraction (not recorded which). This chain joins TRBV15 and TRBJ1-5; the D gene is possibly TRBD1 (5 bases). CDR3 nucleotides: TGTGCCACCAGCAGAGATTTCGCCCCCGGGGCTATCTTAGATAGCAATCAGCCCCAGCATTTT. Encoded protein: CATSRDFAPGAILDSNQPQHF.